These 14 T cell receptor beta chains share one sample of origin, sequenced in a study of identical twins. TCRdb analysed the 5' RACE reads with MiXCR anew, one entry per CDR3 protein. There are approximately 300,000 distinct CDR3 sequences in the sample; 7.5% to 9.5% occur only once, and 6% to 8.5% lies in the top ten. The data also belong to a second study, concerning yellow fever vaccine responses in identical twins.

The material sequenced was CD8+ T cells sorted from blood. Source of these receptors: a woman younger than 35 in good health.

Ten or more counts support this clonotype. The CDR3 here is CASTSGVYYNEQFF. In DNA, the CDR3 is TGTGCCAGCACGTCGGGAGTGTACTACAATGAGCAGTTCTTC. The genes are TRBV6-1 and TRBJ2-1; a possible D gene is TRBD2 (6 bases). V lost 7 bases, J lost 3 bases, and 13 bases lay in between. Germline CDR1 and CDR2: MNHNS and SASEGT. The CDR3 is made up of 14 amino acids.

This clonotype was observed at least ten times. The chain links TRBV12-3 or TRBV12-4 to TRBJ1-1; 8 bases fit TRBD1. The CDR3 has 16 amino acids. The V segment lost 4 bases and the J segment 0 bases; nucleotides outside the gene matches: 7. This CDR3 is CASSYRDRSLNTEAFF. Here the CDR3 DNA reads TGTGCCAGCAGTTACCGGGACAGGTCCTTGAACACTGAAGCTTTCTTT.

This clonotype was observed many times. The genes are TRBV20-1 and TRBJ2-7; D perhaps matches TRBD2 (5 bases). This CDR3 is built from 13 residues. V dropped 6 bases and J dropped 4 bases, with 16 bases sitting between them. Per the germline V gene, CDR1 is DFQATT and CDR2 is SNEGSKA (reference sequence). CDR3 residues: CSAPRAVSYEQYF. The CDR3 DNA is TGCAGTGCCCCGAGGGCTGTTAGTTACGAGCAGTACTTC.

This clonotype was observed a handful of times. This chain links TRBV3-1 with TRBJ2-3; D gene uncertain. Germline V lookup: CDR1 LGHDT, CDR2 YNNKEL (reference sequence). The germline V and J ends were trimmed by 1 base and 2 bases, with 16 bases remaining between them. This CDR3 region has 17 residues. The CDR3 loop is CASSQGGPGGDTDTQYF. The DNA for the CDR3 is TGTGCCAGCAGCCAAGGGGGTCCGGGCGGAGACACAGATACGCAGTATTTT.

This clonotype was detected ten times or more. The V gene is TRBV10-3, the J gene TRBJ2-7; possible D gene TRBD1, 5 bases. The V end lost 11 bases, the J end lost 0 bases, and 14 bases lay between the germline ends. Germline CDR1 and CDR2: ENHRY and SYGVKD. This CDR3 contains 13 residues. For the CDR3, the DNA is TGTGCCTCCGTACAGGAGAGCTCCTACGAGCAGTACTTC. This sequence encodes CASVQESSYEQYF.

The rearrangement uses TRBV20-1 and TRBJ1-5; tentative D call: TRBD1 (6 bases). The V gene's germline CDR1 is DFQATT and CDR2 SNEGSKA (reference sequence). Trimming cost V 6 bases and J 4 bases, with 19 bases left between them. CDR3 length: 15 amino acids. Here the CDR3 reads CSAGILGGTNQPQHF. The CDR3, as DNA: TGCAGTGCCGGCATCCTTGGGGGGACAAATCAGCCCCAGCATTTT.

The chain recombines TRBV30 with TRBJ2-1, with D unclear. Germline V gene lookup returns CDR1 GTSNPN and CDR2 SVGIG (reference sequence). V was shortened by 2 bases and J by 6 bases, with 5 bases between the two germline ends. This CDR3 has 11 amino acids. CDR3 loop: CAWSPGNEQFF. The CDR3 bases are TGTGCCTGGAGTCCCGGCAATGAGCAGTTCTTC.

At least ten counts were recorded for this clonotype. The chain links TRBV4-3 to TRBJ1-1; no clear D. The CDR3 extends over 13 amino acids. Trimming stripped 0 bases from V and 5 bases from J, with 7 bases between. Germline CDR1 reads LGHNA; CDR2 reads YSLEER. DNA of the CDR3: TGCGCCAGCAGCCAAGAAGTGCGGACTGAAGCTTTCTTT. This sequence encodes CASSQEVRTEAFF.

This clonotype was seen at least ten times. The chain uses TRBV20-1 and TRBJ2-5, with D possibly called TRBD1 or TRBD2 (6 bases each). The CDR3 sequence is 14 residues long. Looked up from germline, CDR1 is DFQATT and CDR2 is SNEGSKA (reference sequence). V lost 6 bases to trimming and J lost 1 base, with 15 bases between them. The CDR3 DNA reads as TGCAGTGCCCGGGGGCCCCTACTCCAAGAGACCCAGTACTTC. Encoded protein: CSARGPLLQETQYF.

This clonotype was detected only a few times. The chain has TRBV11-1 and TRBJ2-1; 12 bases map to TRBD2. Germline CDR1 and CDR2: SGHAT and FQDESV (reference sequence). The CDR3 has 19 amino acids. V shed 5 bases, J shed 1 base, and the junction held 12 bases outside the gene matches. The CDR3 loop reads CASSGRTSGEVPSYNEQFF. The CDR3 DNA is TGTGCCAGCAGCGGGAGGACTAGCGGGGAGGTCCCTTCCTACAATGAGCAGTTCTTC.

This clonotype appeared a few times. The chain employs TRBV7-9 and TRBJ2-1, with D possibly TRBD1 on 5 matching bases. V was shortened by 5 bases and J by 0 bases, with 17 bases between the two germline ends. Germline assignment: CDR1 SEHNR and CDR2 FQNEAQ (reference sequence). The CDR3 contains 17 residues. CDR3 loop: CASSAPFRAGSYNEQFF. CDR3 DNA: TGTGCCAGCAGCGCTCCCTTCAGGGCAGGCTCCTACAATGAGCAGTTCTTC.

In its sample, this clonotype was seen many times. This chain joins TRBV20-1 and TRBJ2-1; 7 bases fit TRBD2. J gave up 0 bases and V 2 bases, and 4 bases lay outside the gene matches. CDR1 and CDR2 (germline): DFQATT, SNEGSKA (reference sequence). This CDR3 comprises 15 residues. Here the CDR3 DNA reads TGCAGTGCTAGATGGCGGGAGATCTCCTACAATGAGCAGTTCTTC. Translated, it gives CSARWREISYNEQFF.

This clonotype was counted many times. The chain combines TRBV9 with TRBJ2-1; no definite D call. The length of the CDR3 is 16 residues. The germline CDR1 and CDR2 sequences are SGDLS and YYNGEE. V lost 0 bases and J 4 bases, leaving 14 bases between the germline ends. The CDR3 bases are TGTGCCAGCAGCGTAGGAGGCGGACCCCCTTACAATGAGCAGTTCTTC. Translated: CASSVGGGPPYNEQFF.

This clonotype was counted between two and nine times. This chain links TRBV6-5 with TRBJ2-7, with TRBD1 as a possible D gene (5 bases). V was trimmed by 2 bases and J by 3 bases, leaving 11 bases between them. CDR3 length equals 14 residues. Germline CDR1 MNHEY, CDR2 SVGAGI. The CDR3 sequence is CASSYRGLGYEQYF. In nucleotides, the CDR3 is TGTGCCAGCAGTTACAGGGGATTAGGCTACGAGCAGTACTTC.